This T cell receptor beta chain was documented in a study of CD8 T cells in Susac syndrome. Study observations and caveats: The study acknowledged a relatively small number of individuals in its TCR sequencing and HLA analysis.

RNA, at roughly 0.5 to 1 ug, was reverse transcribed with random hexamers. Coverage of TCR beta CDR3 amplification by immunoSEQ multiplex PCR extended to 54 Vbeta and 13 Jbeta. TCRdb ran MiXCR on the immunoSEQ multiplex PCR reads and lists one entry per CDR3 protein. This repertoire shows 150,000 to 200,000 distinct CDR3 sequences, about 96% found once; its top ten account for 0.12%. Peripheral blood CD8+ and CD4+ T cells were profiled by TCR beta sequencing. V shed 3 bases and J shed 8 bases, with 11 bases lying between them. In germline, CDR1 is SNHLY, CDR2 FYNNEI. CDR3 length: 13 amino acids. This clonotype was found once. Its antigen remains unidentified.

V gene TRBV2 combines with J gene TRBJ2-4; tentative D call: TRBD2 (6 bases). This TCR came from a human donor with Susac syndrome. The sample was CD4+ T cells from PBMCs. The CDR3 region is CASSEGRRDIQYF. CDR3 DNA sequence: TGTGCCAGCAGTGAGGGGAGGAGGGACATTCAGTACTTC.